This TCR beta chain originates from a study of shared clonotypes between healthy human individuals. CDR3 size: 16 residues. Germline-derived CDR1 and CDR2 are MDHEN and SYDVKM. V dropped 7 bases and J dropped 6; count of bases not matched to a gene: 13. The table came from immunoSEQ multiplex PCR; TCRdb's copy has only in-frame clones and leaves some out. The data contain roughly 2.1 million clones, approximately 94% of them singletons. CD45RO-negative cells were positively selected for CCR7, leaving out terminally differentiated effector memory CD45RA+ cells. Sequencing input: naive CD8+ T cells from PBMCs. This receptor was taken from a man aged 18 to 30 in good health. Some clones in this sample may be carry-over from other donors' samples. The chain employs TRBV28 and TRBJ2-2, with TRBD2 identical over 8 bases. The CDR3 nucleotides are TGTGCCAGCAATGTGGGGCGGGAGGTCCTACCCGGGGAGCTGTTTTTT. Amino acids: CASNVGREVLPGELFF.